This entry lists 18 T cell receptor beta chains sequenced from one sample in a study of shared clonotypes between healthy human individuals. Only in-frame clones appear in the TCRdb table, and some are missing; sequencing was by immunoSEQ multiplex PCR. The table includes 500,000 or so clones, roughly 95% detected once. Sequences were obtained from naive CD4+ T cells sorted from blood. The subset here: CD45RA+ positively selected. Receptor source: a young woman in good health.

CDR3 residues: CASRSGSSYEQYF. CDR3 bases: TGCGCCAGCAGGAGCGGGAGCTCCTACGAGCAGTACTTC. The rearrangement uses TRBV5-1 and TRBJ2-7, with 8 bases lining up with TRBD2. CDR3 length: 13 residues. The ends lost 5 bases at V and 0 bases at J; junction bases unmatched: 1. CDR1 SGHRS and CDR2 YFSETQ come from the germline V gene.

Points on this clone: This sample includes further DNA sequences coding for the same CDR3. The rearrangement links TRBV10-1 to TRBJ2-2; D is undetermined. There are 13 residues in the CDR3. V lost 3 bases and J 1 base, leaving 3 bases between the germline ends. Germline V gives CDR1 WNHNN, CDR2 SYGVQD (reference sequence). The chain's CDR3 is CASSEGNTGELFF. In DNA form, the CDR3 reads TGCGCCAGCAGTGAAGGGAACACCGGGGAGCTGTTTTTT.

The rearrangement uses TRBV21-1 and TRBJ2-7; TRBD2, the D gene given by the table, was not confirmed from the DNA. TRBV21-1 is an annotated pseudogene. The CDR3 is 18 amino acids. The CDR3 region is CASLCTTSGRMVSYEQYF. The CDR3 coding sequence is TGTGCCAGCCTTTGTACCACTAGCGGGAGGATGGTGAGCTACGAGCAGTACTTC.

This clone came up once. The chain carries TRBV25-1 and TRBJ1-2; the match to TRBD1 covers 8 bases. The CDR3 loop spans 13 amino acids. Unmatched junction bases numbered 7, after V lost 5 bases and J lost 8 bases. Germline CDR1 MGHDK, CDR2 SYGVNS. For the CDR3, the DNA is TGTGCCAGCAGTAATACAGGGGGTTTAGGCTACACCTTC. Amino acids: CASSNTGGLGYTF.

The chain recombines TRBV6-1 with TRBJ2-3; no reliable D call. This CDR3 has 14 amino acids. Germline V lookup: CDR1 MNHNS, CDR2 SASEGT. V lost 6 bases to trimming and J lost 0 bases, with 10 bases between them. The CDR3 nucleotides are TGTGCCAGCAGACCAAGGGCTAGCACAGATACGCAGTATTTT. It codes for CASRPRASTDTQYF.

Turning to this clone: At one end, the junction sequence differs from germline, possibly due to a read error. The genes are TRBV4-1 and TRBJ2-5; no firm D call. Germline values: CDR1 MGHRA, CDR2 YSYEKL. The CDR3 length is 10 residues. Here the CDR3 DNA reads TGCGCCAGCTGCCAAGAGACCCAGTACTTC. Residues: CASCQETQYF.

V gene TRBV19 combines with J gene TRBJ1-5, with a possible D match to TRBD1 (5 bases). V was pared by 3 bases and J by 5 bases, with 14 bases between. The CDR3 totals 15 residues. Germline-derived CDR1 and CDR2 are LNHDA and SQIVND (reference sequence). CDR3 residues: CASSIGRDRHQPQHF. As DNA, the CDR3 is TGTGCCAGTAGTATCGGCCGGGACCGTCATCAGCCCCAGCATTTT.

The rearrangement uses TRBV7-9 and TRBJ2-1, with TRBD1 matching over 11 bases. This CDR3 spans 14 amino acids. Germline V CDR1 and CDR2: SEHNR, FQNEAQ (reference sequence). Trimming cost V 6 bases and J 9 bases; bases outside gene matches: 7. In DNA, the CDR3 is TGTGCCAGCAGACAGGGACAGGGGGTTGGTGAGCAGTTCTTC. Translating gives CASRQGQGVGEQFF.

CDR3 residues: CASSPTSGSGPPGEQFF. The CDR3 nucleotides are TGTGCCAGCAGTCCGACTAGCGGGAGTGGTCCCCCCGGCGAGCAGTTCTTC. The chain recombines TRBV27 with TRBJ2-1; TRBD2 matches 12 bases. CDR3 length equals 17 residues. Germline CDR1 MNHEY, CDR2 SMNVEV (reference sequence). The V segment lost 5 bases and the J segment 10 bases; nucleotides outside the gene matches: 15.

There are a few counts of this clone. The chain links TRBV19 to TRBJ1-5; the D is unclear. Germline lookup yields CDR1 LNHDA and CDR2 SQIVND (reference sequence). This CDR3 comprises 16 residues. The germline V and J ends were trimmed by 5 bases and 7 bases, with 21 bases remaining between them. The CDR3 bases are TGTGCCAGTAGTCCTACGGGCAGCGGGAGAAGACAGCCCCAGCATTTT. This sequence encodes CASSPTGSGRRQPQHF.

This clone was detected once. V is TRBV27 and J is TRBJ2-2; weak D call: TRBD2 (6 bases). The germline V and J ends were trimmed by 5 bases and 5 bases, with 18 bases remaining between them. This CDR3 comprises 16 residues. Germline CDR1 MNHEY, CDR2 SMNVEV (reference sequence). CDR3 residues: CASSTPSGSGTGELFF. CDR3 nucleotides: TGTGCCAGCAGTACGCCCAGCGGTAGCGGTACCGGGGAGCTGTTTTTT.

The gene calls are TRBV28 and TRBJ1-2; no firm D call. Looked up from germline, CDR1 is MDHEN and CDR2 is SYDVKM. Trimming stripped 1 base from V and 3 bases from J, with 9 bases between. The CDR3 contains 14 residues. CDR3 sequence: CASSLSGGYYGYTF. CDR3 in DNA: TGTGCCAGCAGTTTATCTGGAGGTTACTATGGCTACACCTTC.

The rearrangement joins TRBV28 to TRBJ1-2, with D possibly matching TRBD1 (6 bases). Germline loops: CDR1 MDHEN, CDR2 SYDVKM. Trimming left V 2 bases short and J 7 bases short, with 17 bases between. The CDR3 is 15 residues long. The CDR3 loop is CASSLDAGAVRGYTF. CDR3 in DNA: TGTGCCAGCAGTTTAGATGCGGGGGCGGTACGTGGCTACACCTTC.

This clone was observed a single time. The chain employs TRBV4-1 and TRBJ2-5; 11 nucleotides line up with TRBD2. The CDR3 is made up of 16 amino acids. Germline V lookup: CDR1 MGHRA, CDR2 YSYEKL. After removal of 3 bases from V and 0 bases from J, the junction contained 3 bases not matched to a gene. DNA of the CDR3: TGCGCCAGCAGCCACTTAGCGGGAGGGAACCAAGAGACCCAGTACTTC. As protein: CASSHLAGGNQETQYF.

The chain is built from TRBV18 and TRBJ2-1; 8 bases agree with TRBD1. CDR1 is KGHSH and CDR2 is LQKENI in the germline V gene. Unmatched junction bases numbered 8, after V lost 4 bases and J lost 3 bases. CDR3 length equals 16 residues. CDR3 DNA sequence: TGTGCCAGCTCACGACCCGACAGGGGTGACTACAATGAGCAGTTCTTC. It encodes CASSRPDRGDYNEQFF. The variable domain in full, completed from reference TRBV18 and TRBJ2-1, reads NAGVMQNPRHLVRRRGQEARLRCSPMKGHSHVYWYRQLPEEGLKFMVYLQKENIIDESGMPKERFSAEFPKEGPSILRIQQVVRGDSAAYFCASSRPDRGDYNEQFFGPGTRLTVL.

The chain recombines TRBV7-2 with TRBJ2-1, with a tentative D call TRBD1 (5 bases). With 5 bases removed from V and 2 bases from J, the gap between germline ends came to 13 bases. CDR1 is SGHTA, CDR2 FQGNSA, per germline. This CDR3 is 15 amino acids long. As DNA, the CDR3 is TGTGCCAGCAGCCCAACAGGATATACCTACAATGAGCAGTTCTTC. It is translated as CASSPTGYTYNEQFF.

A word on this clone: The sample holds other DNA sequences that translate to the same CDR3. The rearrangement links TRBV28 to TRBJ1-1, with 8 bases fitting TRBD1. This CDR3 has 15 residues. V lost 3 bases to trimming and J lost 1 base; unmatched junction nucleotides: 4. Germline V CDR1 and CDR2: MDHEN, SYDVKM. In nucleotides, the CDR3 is TGTGCCAGCAGTTTCCGTGGACAGGGGAACACTGAAGCTTTCTTT. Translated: CASSFRGQGNTEAFF.

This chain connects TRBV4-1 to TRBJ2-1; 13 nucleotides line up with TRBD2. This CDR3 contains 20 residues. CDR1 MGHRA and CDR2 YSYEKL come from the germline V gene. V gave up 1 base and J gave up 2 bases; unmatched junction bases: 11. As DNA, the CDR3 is TGCGCCAGCAGCCAAGGAGGGACTAGCGGGATCCTACTTACCTACAATGAGCAGTTCTTC. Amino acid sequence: CASSQGGTSGILLTYNEQFF.